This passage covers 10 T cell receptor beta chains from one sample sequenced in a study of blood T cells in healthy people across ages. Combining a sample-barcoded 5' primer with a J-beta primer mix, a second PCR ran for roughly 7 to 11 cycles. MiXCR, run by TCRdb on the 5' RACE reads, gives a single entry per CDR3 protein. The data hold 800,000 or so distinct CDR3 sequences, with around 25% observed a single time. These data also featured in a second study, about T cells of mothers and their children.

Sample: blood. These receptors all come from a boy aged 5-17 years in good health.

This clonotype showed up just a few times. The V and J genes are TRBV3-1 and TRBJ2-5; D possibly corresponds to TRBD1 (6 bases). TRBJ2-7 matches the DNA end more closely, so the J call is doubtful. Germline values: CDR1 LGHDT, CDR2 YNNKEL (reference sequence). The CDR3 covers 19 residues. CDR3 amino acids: CASSQEDPRVQGLVYEQYF. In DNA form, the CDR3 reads TGTGCCAGCAGCCAAGAGGACCCAAGAGTGCAGGGGCTAGTCTACGAGCAGTACTTC.

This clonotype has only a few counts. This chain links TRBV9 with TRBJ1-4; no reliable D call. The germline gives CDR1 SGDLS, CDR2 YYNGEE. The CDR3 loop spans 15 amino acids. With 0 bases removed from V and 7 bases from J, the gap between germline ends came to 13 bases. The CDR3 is CASSVAGLSGEKLFF. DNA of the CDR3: TGTGCCAGCAGCGTAGCGGGTCTATCGGGTGAAAAACTGTTTTTT.

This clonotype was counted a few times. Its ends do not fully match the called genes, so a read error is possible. The CDR3, as DNA: TGTGCCAGCAGCGTAACGGGGACACGGGGAGAGACCCAGTACTTC. Encoded protein: CASSVTGTRGETQYF. The chain employs TRBV7-3 and TRBJ2-5, with a weak D call TRBD1 (6 bases). The CDR3 has 15 amino acids. Germline V gene data show CDR1 as SGHTA and CDR2 as FQGTGA. The whole variable domain, remainder taken from reference TRBV7-3 and TRBJ2-5, is GAGVSQTPSNKVTEKGKYVELRCDPISGHTALYWYRQSLGQGPEFLIYFQGTGAADDSGLPNDRFFAVRPEGSVSTLKIQRTERGDSAVYLCASSVTGTRGETQYFGPGTRLLVL.

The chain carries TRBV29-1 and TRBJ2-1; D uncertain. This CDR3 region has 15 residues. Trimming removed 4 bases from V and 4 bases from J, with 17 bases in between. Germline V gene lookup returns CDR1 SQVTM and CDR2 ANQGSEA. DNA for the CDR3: TGCAGCGTTGGCTACTGGGGAACCCAATACAATGAGCAGTTCTTC. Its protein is CSVGYWGTQYNEQFF.

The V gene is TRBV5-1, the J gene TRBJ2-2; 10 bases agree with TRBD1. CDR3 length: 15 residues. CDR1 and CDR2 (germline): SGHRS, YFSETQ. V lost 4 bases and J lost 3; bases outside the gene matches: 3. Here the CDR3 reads CASSQGQGYTGELFF. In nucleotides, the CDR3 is TGCGCCAGCAGCCAGGGACAGGGGTACACCGGGGAGCTGTTTTTT.

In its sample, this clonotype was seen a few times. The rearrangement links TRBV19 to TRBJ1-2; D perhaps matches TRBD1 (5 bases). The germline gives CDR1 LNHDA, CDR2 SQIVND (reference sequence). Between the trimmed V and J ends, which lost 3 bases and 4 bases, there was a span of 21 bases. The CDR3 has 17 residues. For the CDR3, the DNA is TGTGCCAGTAGTATGGCAGGGAGCCCTGCTTCTAGCTATGGCTACACCTTC. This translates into CASSMAGSPASSYGYTF.

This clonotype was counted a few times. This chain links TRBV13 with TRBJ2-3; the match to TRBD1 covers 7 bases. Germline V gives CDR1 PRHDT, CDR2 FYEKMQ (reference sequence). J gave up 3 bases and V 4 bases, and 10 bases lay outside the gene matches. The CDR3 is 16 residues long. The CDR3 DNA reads TGTGCCAGCAGCTGGCGCCGGGACAGAAGTACAGATACGCAGTATTTT. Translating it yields CASSWRRDRSTDTQYF.

The CDR3 DNA is TGTGCCAGCTCACCCCTAGGACTGAGGGCCGGGGAGCTGTTTTTT. This sequence encodes CASSPLGLRAGELFF. V usage is TRBV18 and J usage is TRBJ2-2; D possibly corresponds to TRBD2 (5 bases). CDR3 length equals 15 residues. Germline-derived CDR1 and CDR2 are KGHSH and LQKENI. V lost 3 bases, J lost 6 bases, and 14 bases lay in between. Variable domain in full (rest from reference TRBV18 and TRBJ2-2): NAGVMQNPRHLVRRRGQEARLRCSPMKGHSHVYWYRQLPEEGLKFMVYLQKENIIDESGMPKERFSAEFPKEGPSILRIQQVVRGDSAAYFCASSPLGLRAGELFFGEGSRLTVL.

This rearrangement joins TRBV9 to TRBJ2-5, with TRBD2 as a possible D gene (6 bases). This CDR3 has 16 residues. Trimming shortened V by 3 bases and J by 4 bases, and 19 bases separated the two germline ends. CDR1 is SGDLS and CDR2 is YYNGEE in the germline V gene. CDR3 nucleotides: TGTGCCAGCAGCGCCCACCCCTCGGGGGTAGGAGAGACCCAGTACTTC. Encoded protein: CASSAHPSGVGETQYF.

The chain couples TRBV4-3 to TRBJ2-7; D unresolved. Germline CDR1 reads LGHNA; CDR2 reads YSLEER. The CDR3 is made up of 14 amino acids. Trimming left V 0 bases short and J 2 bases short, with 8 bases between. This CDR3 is CASSQDPETYEQYF. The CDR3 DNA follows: TGCGCCAGCAGCCAAGATCCAGAGACCTACGAGCAGTACTTC.